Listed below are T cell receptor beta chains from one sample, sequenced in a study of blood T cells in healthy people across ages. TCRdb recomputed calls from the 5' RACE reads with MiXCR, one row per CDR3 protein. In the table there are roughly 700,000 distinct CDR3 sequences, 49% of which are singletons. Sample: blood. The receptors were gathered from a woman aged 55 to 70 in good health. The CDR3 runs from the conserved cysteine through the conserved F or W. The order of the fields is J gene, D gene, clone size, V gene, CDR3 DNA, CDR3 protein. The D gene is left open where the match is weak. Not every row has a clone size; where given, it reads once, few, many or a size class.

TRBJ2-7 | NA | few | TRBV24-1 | TGTGCCACCAGCACAGATGCCTACGAGCAGTACTTC | CATSTDAYEQYF
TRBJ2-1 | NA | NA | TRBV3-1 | TGTGCCAGCAGCCAATACAGGGACAATGAGCAGTTCTTC | CASSQYRDNEQFF
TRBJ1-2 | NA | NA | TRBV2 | TGTGCCAGCAGTGAAGAAGGGTCAAACTATGGCTACACCTTC | CASSEEGSNYGYTF
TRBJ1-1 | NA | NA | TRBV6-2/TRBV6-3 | TGTGCCAGCAGGGACCCCCGGAAGAACACTGAAGCTTTCTTT | CASRDPRKNTEAFF
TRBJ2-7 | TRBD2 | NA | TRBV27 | TGTGCCAGCAGTTTATTGGGTTTAGGGTCGAGCGGGGGCTCCTACGAGCAGTACTTC | CASSLLGLGSSGGSYEQYF
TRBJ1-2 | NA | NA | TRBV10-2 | TGCGCCAGCAGTGAGGGCCTCTATGGCTACACCTTC | CASSEGLYGYTF
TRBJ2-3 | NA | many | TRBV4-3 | TGCGCCAGCAGCCAAGAACCCCCCGCCAAGAGCACAGATACGCAGTATTTT | CASSQEPPAKSTDTQYF
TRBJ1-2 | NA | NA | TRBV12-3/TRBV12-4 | TGTGCTTCAGAGGGGGGCCCGGATGGCTACACCTTC | CASEGGPDGYTF
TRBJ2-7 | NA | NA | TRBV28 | TGTGCCAGCCTTTTATCCCGCGGGTCGGGCCAAAGCTCCTACGAGCAGTACTTC | CASLLSRGSGQSSYEQYF
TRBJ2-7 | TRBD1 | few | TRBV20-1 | TGCAGTGCTTTAGACAGGGGAAACGAGCAGTACTTC | CSALDRGNEQYF
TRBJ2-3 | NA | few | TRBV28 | TGTGCCAGCAGTTCCCAAGGGGACTCTATCACAGATACGCAGTATTTT | CASSSQGDSITDTQYF
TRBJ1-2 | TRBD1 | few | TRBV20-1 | TGCAGTGCTAGAGCTCCGGGACAGGGAGCTAACTATGGCTACACCTTC | CSARAPGQGANYGYTF
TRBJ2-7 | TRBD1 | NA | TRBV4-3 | TGCGCCAGCAGCATGACAGGGGGCCTCTACAATGAGCAGTACTTC | CASSMTGGLYNEQYF
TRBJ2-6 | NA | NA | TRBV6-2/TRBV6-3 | TGTGCCAGCAGTTACTTTGGGCCAGCCAGCTCTGGGGCCAACGTCCTGACTTTC | CASSYFGPASSGANVLTF
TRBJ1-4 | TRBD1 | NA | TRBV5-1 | TGCGCCAGCAGCGAGGGACAGTCGGGGGAAAAACTGTTTTTT | CASSEGQSGEKLFF
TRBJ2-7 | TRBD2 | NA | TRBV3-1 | TGTGCCAGCAGCCAAGAGGGACTAGCGGAGGGTTACGAGCAGTACTTC | CASSQEGLAEGYEQYF
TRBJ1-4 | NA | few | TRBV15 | TGTGCCACCAGCAGAGTGAGCGGAACTAATGAAAAACTGTTTTTT | CATSRVSGTNEKLFF
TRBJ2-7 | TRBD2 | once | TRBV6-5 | TGTGCCAGCAGTTATTACACTAGCGGGGCGGAATCCGAGCAGTACTTC | CASSYYTSGAESEQYF
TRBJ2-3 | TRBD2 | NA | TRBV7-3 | TGTGCCTGCAGCTCCGACCCTAGCGGAACCACAGATACGCAGTATTTT | CACSSDPSGTTDTQYF
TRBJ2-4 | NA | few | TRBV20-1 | TGCAGTGCTAGTGATCTAGCCAAAAACATTCAGTACTTC | CSASDLAKNIQYF
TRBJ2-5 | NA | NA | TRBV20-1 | TGCAGCTCGGTGGAGGGGCCCACCCAAGAGACCCAGTACTTC | CSSVEGPTQETQYF
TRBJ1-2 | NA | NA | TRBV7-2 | TGTGCCAGCAGCCCCCTAGTTTTTCGGGTAGATGGCTACACCTTC | CASSPLVFRVDGYTF
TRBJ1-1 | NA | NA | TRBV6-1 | TGTGCCAGCAGTGAGGCAGGGATGAACACTGAAGCTTTCTTT | CASSEAGMNTEAFF
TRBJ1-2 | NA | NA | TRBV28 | TGTGCCAGCAGTTCAGGAGGGACCCATAGCCCTAACTATGGCTACACCTTC | CASSSGGTHSPNYGYTF
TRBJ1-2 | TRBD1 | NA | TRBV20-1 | TGCAGTGCTGATTCAGGGGGCGCTAACTATGGCTACACCTTC | CSADSGGANYGYTF
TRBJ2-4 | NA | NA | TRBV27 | TGTGCCAGCAGTCCTATTTCAGGGGGGGGGGAGCAGTACTTC | CASSPISGGGEQYF
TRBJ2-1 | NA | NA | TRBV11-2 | TGTGCCAACAGCTTAGGCCGAGCTCCTTACAATGAGCAGTTCTTC | CANSLGRAPYNEQFF
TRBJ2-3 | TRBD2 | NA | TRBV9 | TGTGCCAGCAGCGTAGCCGGGACTAGTTCGGATACGCAGTATTTT | CASSVAGTSSDTQYF
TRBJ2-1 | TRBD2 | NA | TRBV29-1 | TGCAGCGCACTAGCGAGAGACCACAATGAGCAGTTCTTC | CSALARDHNEQFF
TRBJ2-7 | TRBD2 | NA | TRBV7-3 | TGTGCCAGCAGCGATCTAGCGGGAGGGGCTGAGCAGTACTTC | CASSDLAGGAEQYF
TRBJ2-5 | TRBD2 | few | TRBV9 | TGTGCCAGCAGCGACCAGCGGGAGGGCCTAGGGACCCGGTACTTC | CASSDQREGLGTRYF
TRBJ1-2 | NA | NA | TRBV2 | TGTGCCAGCATAGGTGGCTACACCTTC | CASIGGYTF
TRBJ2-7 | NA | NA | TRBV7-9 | TGTGCCAGCAGCAAAAAAAGCACAGTCTCCTACGAGCAGTACTTC | CASSKKSTVSYEQYF
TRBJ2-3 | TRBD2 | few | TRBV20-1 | TGCAGTGCTCCCAAACTAGCGGGAGGGGGTACGCAGTATTTT | CSAPKLAGGGTQYF
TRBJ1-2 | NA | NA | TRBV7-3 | TGTGCCAGCAGCCCCCCGGGAGGGGACTTCGGTAGCTACACCTTC | CASSPPGGDFGSYTF
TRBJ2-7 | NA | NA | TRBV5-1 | TGCGCCAGCAGCTTAAGTAAGGGAGGAGGTGGCGAGCAGTACTTC | CASSLSKGGGGEQYF
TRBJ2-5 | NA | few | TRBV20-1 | TGCAGTGCTAGAGAGGGAAGTGGGAGTCAAGAGACCCAGTACTTC | CSAREGSGSQETQYF
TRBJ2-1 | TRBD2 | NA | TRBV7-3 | TGTGTCAGCAGCTTAACCAGCGGGGTCTACAATGAGCAGTTCTTC | CVSSLTSGVYNEQFF
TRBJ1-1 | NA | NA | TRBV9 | TGTGCCAGCAGCGTATGGGCCGACGCGTCGAACACTGAAGCTTTCTTT | CASSVWADASNTEAFF
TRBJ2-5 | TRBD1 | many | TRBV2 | TGTGCCAGCAATCAGGGGGCAGGAGGAGAGACCCAGTACTTC | CASNQGAGGETQYF
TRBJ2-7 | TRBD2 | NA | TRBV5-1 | TGCGCCAGCAGCCCCTCAGCGGGGCACTCCTACGAGCAGTACTTC | CASSPSAGHSYEQYF
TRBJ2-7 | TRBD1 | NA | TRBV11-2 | TGTGCCAGCAGCTTGTACAGGGGGACCTACGAGCAGCACTTC | CASSLYRGTYEQHF